Listed below are T cell receptor beta chains from one sample, sequenced in a study of shared clonotypes between healthy human individuals. Clones were sequenced by immunoSEQ multiplex PCR, and TCRdb holds only the in-frame ones, with some missing. The sample yields roughly 590,000 clones, nearly 97% seen once. The sequencing input was naive CD8+ T cells sorted from blood. The origin of the receptors is a woman younger than 45 in good health. The CDR3 runs from the conserved cysteine through the conserved F or W. A D gene is named only where the DNA matches it firmly. Clone size appears in some rows only: once, few, many, or a class for an expanded clone.

d_gene: .
abundance: once
j_gene: TRBJ2-7
v_gene: TRBV7-8
CDR3aa: CASSLEPTRSYEQYF
CDR3nt: TGTGCCAGCAGCTTAGAACCCACCCGCTCCTACGAGCAGTACTTC

d_gene: .
abundance: .
j_gene: TRBJ2-5
v_gene: TRBV19
CDR3aa: CASSIVAGRQETQYF
CDR3nt: TGTGCCAGTAGTATAGTGGCAGGGCGGCAAGAGACCCAGTACTTC

d_gene: .
abundance: .
j_gene: TRBJ2-7
v_gene: TRBV5-1
CDR3aa: CASSQTRNLLSYEQYF
CDR3nt: TGCGCCAGCAGCCAAACCAGGAACCTCCTCTCCTACGAGCAGTACTTC

d_gene: TRBD2
abundance: once
j_gene: TRBJ2-5
v_gene: TRBV7-9
CDR3aa: CASSLELAGEETQYF
CDR3nt: TGTGCCAGCAGCTTAGAACTAGCGGGAGAAGAGACCCAGTACTTC

d_gene: .
abundance: .
j_gene: TRBJ2-1
v_gene: TRBV25-1
CDR3aa: CASSEWGNEQFF
CDR3nt: TGTGCCAGCAGTGAATGGGGGAATGAGCAGTTCTTC

d_gene: TRBD2
abundance: .
j_gene: TRBJ2-7
v_gene: TRBV10-3
CDR3aa: CAISAPSGNVYEQYF
CDR3nt: TGTGCCATCAGTGCCCCTAGCGGGAATGTCTACGAGCAGTACTTC

d_gene: TRBD2
abundance: .
j_gene: TRBJ2-4
v_gene: TRBV28
CDR3aa: CASSLGLAGLAKNIQYF
CDR3nt: TGTGCCAGCAGTTTAGGACTAGCGGGTCTAGCCAAAAACATTCAGTACTTC

d_gene: .
abundance: .
j_gene: TRBJ1-4
v_gene: TRBV7-9
CDR3aa: CASSARTEVSEKLFF
CDR3nt: TGTGCCAGCAGCGCAAGGACAGAAGTAAGCGAAAAACTGTTTTTT

d_gene: TRBD1
abundance: .
j_gene: TRBJ1-1
v_gene: TRBV4-1
CDR3aa: CASSGTARNTEAFF
CDR3nt: TGCGCCAGCAGCGGGACAGCACGGAACACTGAAGCTTTCTTT

d_gene: .
abundance: once
j_gene: TRBJ2-3
v_gene: TRBV28
CDR3aa: CASKWGVTDTQYF
CDR3nt: TGTGCCAGCAAGTGGGGAGTAACAGATACGCAGTATTTT

d_gene: .
abundance: .
j_gene: TRBJ1-6
v_gene: TRBV27
CDR3aa: CASSPRVAYNSPLHF
CDR3nt: TGTGCCAGCAGTCCCCGGGTCGCCTATAATTCACCCCTCCACTTT

d_gene: .
abundance: .
j_gene: TRBJ2-3
v_gene: TRBV10-3
CDR3aa: CAISDGEGTSTDTQYF
CDR3nt: TGTGCCATCAGTGATGGTGAGGGTACTAGCACAGATACGCAGTATTTT

d_gene: .
abundance: .
j_gene: TRBJ2-2
v_gene: TRBV27
CDR3aa: CASSLDLNTGELFF
CDR3nt: TGTGCCAGCAGTTTAGACCTCAACACCGGGGAGCTGTTTTTT

d_gene: TRBD2
abundance: .
j_gene: TRBJ2-5
v_gene: TRBV7-2
CDR3aa: CASSPTSGRLQETQYF
CDR3nt: TGTGCCAGCAGCCCTACTAGCGGACGACTACAAGAGACCCAGTACTTC

d_gene: TRBD1
abundance: .
j_gene: TRBJ2-7
v_gene: TRBV14
CDR3aa: CASSQGQGYEQYF
CDR3nt: TGTGCCAGCAGCCAAGGACAGGGATACGAGCAGTACTTC

d_gene: TRBD1
abundance: .
j_gene: TRBJ2-7
v_gene: TRBV28
CDR3aa: CASRSGTGGYEQYF
CDR3nt: TGTGCCAGCAGGTCCGGGACAGGGGGCTACGAGCAGTACTTC

d_gene: .
abundance: .
j_gene: TRBJ2-7
v_gene: TRBV28
CDR3aa: CASSPAYEQYF
CDR3nt: TGTGCCAGCAGTCCGGCCTACGAGCAGTACTTC

d_gene: TRBD1
abundance: .
j_gene: TRBJ1-5
v_gene: TRBV27
CDR3aa: CASSLSRGSGQPQHF
CDR3nt: TGTGCCAGCAGTTTATCCAGGGGGTCTGGGCAGCCCCAGCATTTT

d_gene: .
abundance: .
j_gene: TRBJ2-6
v_gene: TRBV19
CDR3aa: CASSSGANVLTF
CDR3nt: TGTGCCAGCAGCTCTGGGGCCAACGTCCTGACTTTC

d_gene: .
abundance: .
j_gene: TRBJ2-3
v_gene: TRBV5-8
CDR3aa: CASSFGLHTDTQYF
CDR3nt: TGTGCCAGCAGCTTTGGACTCCACACAGATACGCAGTATTTT

d_gene: .
abundance: .
j_gene: TRBJ2-1
v_gene: TRBV6-5
CDR3aa: CASSYDGTWNNEQFF
CDR3nt: TGTGCCAGCAGTTACGACGGGACTTGGAACAATGAGCAGTTCTTC

d_gene: TRBD1
abundance: .
j_gene: TRBJ1-4
v_gene: TRBV4-1
CDR3aa: CASSQDRYGQAINEKLFF
CDR3nt: TGCGCCAGCAGCCAAGATCGGTACGGACAGGCGATTAATGAAAAACTGTTTTTT

d_gene: .
abundance: few
j_gene: TRBJ1-5
v_gene: TRBV19
CDR3aa: CASRPYSNQPQHF
CDR3nt: TGTGCCAGTAGGCCCTATAGCAATCAGCCCCAGCATTTT

d_gene: TRBD1
abundance: .
j_gene: TRBJ1-1
v_gene: TRBV5-1
CDR3aa: CASSLGSVGQETMEAFF
CDR3nt: TGCGCCAGCAGCTTGGGTAGTGTAGGACAGGAGACCATGGAAGCTTTCTTT

d_gene: TRBD2
abundance: .
j_gene: TRBJ2-1
v_gene: TRBV6-6
CDR3aa: CASSPSSGRRYNEQFF
CDR3nt: TGTGCCAGCAGTCCCTCTAGCGGGAGGAGATACAATGAGCAGTTCTTC

d_gene: .
abundance: once
j_gene: TRBJ2-1
v_gene: TRBV11-2
CDR3aa: CASRNGLNNEQFF
CDR3nt: TGTGCCAGCAGGAATGGACTAAACAATGAGCAGTTCTTC